Listed below are T cell receptor beta chains from one sample, sequenced in a study of shared clonotypes between healthy human individuals. Produced via immunoSEQ multiplex PCR; TCRdb's table is partial and in-frame only. The data contain 2 million to 2.5 million clones, 85% to 95% of them seen just once; the ten biggest clones take up under 0.45%. Input material: naive CD4+ T cells from PBMCs. The source is a man younger than 35 in good health. Some clones in this sample may be carry-over from other donors' samples. Each CDR3 is given with its conserved first and last residue. The D gene is left open where the match is weak. Only some rows state a clone size, as once, few, many or a class for expanded clones.

j_call	cdr3_length	clone_size	d_call	v_call	cdr3_aa
TRBJ2-7	15	NA	NA	TRBV6-6	CASFEGTTPGYEQYF
TRBJ1-4	15	NA	TRBD1	TRBV7-6	CASSFSTGGGEKLFF
TRBJ2-3	11	NA	NA	TRBV7-3	CASSLSDTQYF
TRBJ2-3	15	few	TRBD2	TRBV5-1	CASSLTSGSTDTQYF
TRBJ1-1	15	NA	NA	TRBV5-4	CASSWGRGLNTEAFF
TRBJ1-4	11	NA	NA	TRBV7-8	CASSLDEKLFF
TRBJ2-7	14	NA	TRBD2	TRBV7-9	CASSLVAGPYEQYF
TRBJ2-4	12	NA	NA	TRBV12-5	CASSSEGDIQYF
TRBJ1-1	16	NA	NA	TRBV5-1	CASSLGQLTMNTEAFF
TRBJ1-1	13	NA	NA	TRBV28	CASSSYPQGRAFF
TRBJ2-2	16	once	NA	TRBV7-2	CASSLWDTRNTGELFF
TRBJ2-1	13	NA	NA	TRBV27	CASSLVAVNEQFF
TRBJ2-1	14	NA	NA	TRBV29-1	CSANTGTQFDEQFF
TRBJ2-7	14	NA	NA	TRBV28	CASTKGGLSYEQYF
TRBJ1-1	14	NA	NA	TRBV5-1	CASSLDLKSAEAFF
TRBJ1-1	15	NA	TRBD1	TRBV2	CASRKMTGRGTEAFF